Listed below are T cell receptor beta chains from one sample, sequenced in a study of cytomegalovirus exposure and HLA in healthy donors. Method: immunoSEQ multiplex PCR; TCRdb's copy keeps in-frame clones and lacks some. The table records over 250,000 clones, 86% of them present only once. The sample was PBMCs. The receptors here all came from a man aged 40-50 years in good health and CMV-seropositive. The CDR3 runs from the conserved cysteine through the conserved F or W. A D gene is named only where the DNA matches it firmly. Clone size appears in some rows only: once, few, many, or a class for an expanded clone.

CDR3 length	clone size	V gene	D gene	J gene	CDR3 protein	CDR3 DNA
14	once	TRBV11-2	.	TRBJ2-7	CASSSEELSYEQYF	TGTGCCAGCAGCTCAGAGGAGCTCTCCTACGAGCAGTACTTC
13	.	TRBV7-8	.	TRBJ2-3	CASSFSAPDTQYF	.
13	.	TRBV27	TRBD2	TRBJ2-1	CGTGLADYNEQFF	TGTGGAACAGGACTAGCGGATTACAATGAGCAGTTCTTC
14	.	TRBV5-4	.	TRBJ2-7	CASSLGGVSYEQYF	TGTGCCAGCAGCTTGGGGGGGGTGAGCTACGAGCAGTACTTC
14	.	TRBV19	TRBD2	TRBJ2-2	CASSGRADTGELFF	TGTGCCAGTAGCGGGAGGGCGGACACCGGGGAGCTGTTTTTT
12	.	TRBV7-9	.	TRBJ2-5	CASSPRDETQYF	TGTGCCAGCAGCCCCAGGGATGAGACCCAGTACTTC
14	.	TRBV10-2	.	TRBJ2-7	CASVDSSRSYEQYF	TGCGCCAGCGTGGACAGCTCCCGCTCCTACGAGCAGTACTTC
15	.	TRBV5-4	TRBD1	TRBJ2-7	CASSLVTGGAGEQYF	TGTGCCAGCAGCTTGGTGACAGGGGGCGCGGGCGAGCAGTACTTC
16	.	TRBV19	TRBD1	TRBJ1-4	CASSVPTGGINEKLFF	TGTGCCAGTAGTGTCCCGACAGGGGGGATCAATGAAAAACTGTTTTTT
16	.	TRBV4-2	.	TRBJ1-3	CASSQDTGRSGNTIYF	TGTGCCAGCAGCCAAGATACAGGGCGCTCTGGAAACACCATATATTTT
14	.	TRBV5-1	.	TRBJ2-5	CASSVAVRVETQYF	TGCGCCAGCAGCGTAGCGGTGCGGGTGGAGACCCAGTACTTC
15	.	TRBV6-4	.	TRBJ1-1	CASSDSSHSNTEAFF	TGTGCCAGCAGTGACTCGTCACACAGCAACACTGAAGCTTTCTTT
14	.	TRBV4-3	.	TRBJ1-1	CASSQDRLNTEAFF	TGCGCCAGCAGCCAAGACAGATTGAACACTGAAGCTTTCTTT
14	few	TRBV5-4	.	TRBJ2-1	CASKQGVNSDEQFF	TGTGCCAGCAAACAGGGTGTTAATTCCGATGAGCAGTTCTTC
16	.	TRBV19	TRBD2	TRBJ2-1	CASSSLLAGEDNEQFF	TGTGCCAGTAGTTCCTTACTAGCGGGAGAAGACAATGAGCAGTTCTTC
18	few	TRBV1	.	TRBJ2-4	CTSSPLGLAGAGKNIQYF	TGCACCAGCAGCCCGCTAGGACTAGCGGGAGCCGGGAAAAACATTCAGTACTTC
15	.	TRBV5-1	TRBD2	TRBJ2-5	CASSATSGNTETQYF	TGCGCCAGCAGCGCTACTAGCGGGAATACGGAGACCCAGTACTTC
15	.	TRBV5-6	TRBD1	TRBJ1-2	CASSPMGQGGRGYTF	TGTGCCAGCAGCCCTATGGGACAGGGTGGACGAGGCTACACCTTC
16	.	TRBV9	TRBD2	TRBJ2-7	CASSVGPASGSYEQYF	TGTGCCAGCAGCGTAGGCCCGGCTAGCGGGAGTTACGAGCAGTACTTC
15	.	TRBV13	.	TRBJ2-1	CASSPEVSSYNEQFF	TGTGCCAGCAGCCCAGAGGTGAGCTCCTACAATGAGCAGTTCTTC
16	.	TRBV5-6	TRBD1	TRBJ2-5	CASSFLGQAVGETQYF	TGTGCCAGCAGCTTTCTGGGACAGGCGGTGGGGGAGACCCAGTACTTC
17	.	TRBV27	TRBD1	TRBJ2-5	CASSLRQGATPGETQYF	TGTGCCAGCAGTTTAAGGCAGGGGGCCACTCCAGGGGAGACCCAGTACTTC
15	few	TRBV6-6	TRBD1	TRBJ2-1	CASSYGQGRYNEQFF	TGTGCCAGCAGTTATGGACAGGGGAGATACAATGAGCAGTTCTTC
14	.	TRBV5-4	.	TRBJ2-7	CASSLKSGIYEQYF	TGTGCCAGCAGCTTGAAAAGCGGAATCTACGAGCAGTACTTC
15	.	TRBV5-8	.	TRBJ2-7	CAIPGGGGFSYEQYF	TGTGCCATCCCGGGGGGCGGAGGTTTTTCCTACGAGCAGTACTTC
12	.	TRBV7-9	TRBD1	TRBJ2-1	CASSWTGNEQFF	TGTGCCAGCAGCTGGACAGGGAATGAGCAGTTCTTC
14	.	TRBV7-9	TRBD2	TRBJ2-1	CASSLTAGYNEQFF	TGTGCCAGCAGCTTGACAGCGGGGTACAATGAGCAGTTCTTC
18	few	TRBV5-1	TRBD2	TRBJ2-1	CASSLPRTSSGPINEQFF	TGCGCCAGCAGCTTGCCGAGGACTTCTAGCGGGCCTATCAATGAGCAGTTCTTC
14	.	TRBV29-1	TRBD2	TRBJ2-7	CSVESGSGSYEQYF	TGCAGCGTTGAGAGCGGGAGCGGCTCCTACGAGCAGTACTTC
16	.	TRBV2	TRBD2	TRBJ2-7	CASRAVRTSGRLEQYF	TGTGCCAGCAGGGCAGTGCGTACTAGCGGGAGACTCGAGCAGTACTTC
14	.	TRBV19	TRBD1	TRBJ2-7	CASSFRDRTYEQYF	TGTGCCAGTAGTTTCCGGGACAGAACCTACGAGCAGTACTTC
16	.	TRBV18	.	TRBJ2-3	CASSGLGDIQTDTQYF	TGTGCCAGCTCGGGGCTGGGGGACATCCAAACAGATACGCAGTATTTT
17	.	TRBV19	TRBD1	TRBJ1-2	CASSILPPGQGIDGYTF	TGTGCCAGTAGTATCCTACCCCCGGGACAGGGAATAGATGGCTACACCTTC
13	.	TRBV7-9	.	TRBJ2-7	CASSLPGAYEQYF	TGTGCCAGCAGTCTTCCGGGGGCCTACGAGCAGTACTTC
15	once	TRBV15	TRBD1	TRBJ2-2	CATSKSQGATGELFF	TGTGCCACCAGCAAATCACAGGGGGCCACCGGGGAGCTGTTTTTT
16	.	TRBV7-9	TRBD2	TRBJ2-1	CSSSFSPRAGDNEQFF	TGTTCCAGCAGCTTCTCCCCCAGGGCGGGGGACAATGAGCAGTTCTTC
16	.	TRBV5-1	.	TRBJ2-5	CASSLGPGAAQETQYF	TGCGCCAGCAGCTTGGGCCCCGGTGCGGCTCAAGAGACCCAGTACTTC
16	.	TRBV7-8	TRBD1	TRBJ1-5	CASSFHKTGGVQPQHF	TGTGCCAGCAGCTTTCATAAGACAGGGGGAGTGCAGCCCCAGCATTTT
17	.	TRBV13	TRBD2	TRBJ2-3	CASSFLPGLAATDTQYF	TGTGCCAGCAGCTTCCTACCGGGACTAGCGGCCACAGATACGCAGTATTTT
15	.	TRBV28	.	TRBJ1-4	CASTLPGRAAEKLFF	TGTGCCAGCACCCTCCCCGGGCGGGCTGCTGAAAAACTGTTTTTT
13	.	TRBV28	.	TRBJ2-3	CASSFIPSGTQYF	TGTGCCAGCAGTTTTATCCCCAGCGGTACGCAGTATTTT
17	once	TRBV28	TRBD2	TRBJ2-5	CASSLGLAGGKQETQYF	TGTGCCAGCAGTTTAGGACTAGCGGGAGGGAAACAAGAGACCCAGTACTTC
16	.	TRBV9	.	TRBJ2-2	CASSVWWGANTGELFF	TGTGCCAGCAGCGTATGGTGGGGCGCGAACACCGGGGAGCTGTTTTTT
14	.	TRBV27	TRBD1	TRBJ1-2	CASKGAGSDYGYTF	TGTGCCTCAAAGGGGGCAGGGAGCGACTATGGCTACACCTTC
20	.	TRBV7-3	TRBD2	TRBJ2-2	CASSLQSGGRSSRNTGELFF	TGTGCCAGCAGCTTACAGAGTGGCGGGAGATCCTCGAGGAACACCGGGGAGCTGTTTTTT
14	.	TRBV28	TRBD1	TRBJ2-7	CASSLRGGKYEQYF	TGTGCCAGCAGTTTACGAGGGGGCAAGTACGAGCAGTACTTC
11	.	TRBV20-1	.	TRBJ2-1	CSARSYNEQFF	TGCAGTGCTAGATCGTACAATGAGCAGTTCTTC
13	.	TRBV7-9	.	TRBJ2-7	CASSLDAGDEQYF	TGTGCCAGCAGCTTAGACGCCGGGGACGAGCAGTACTTC
15	.	TRBV14	.	TRBJ2-3	CASSRQPLGTDTQYF	TGTGCCAGCAGCCGACAGCCCTTAGGAACAGATACGCAGTATTTT
15	.	TRBV4-3	TRBD1	TRBJ1-1	CASSLDRAMNTEAFF	TGCGCCAGCAGCTTGGACAGGGCCATGAACACTGAAGCTTTCTTT
13	many	TRBV18	.	TRBJ2-1	CASSPQGNDEQFF	TGTGCCAGCTCACCGCAGGGAAACGATGAGCAGTTCTTC
15	.	TRBV6-4	.	TRBJ2-2	CASSDETTNTGELFF	TGTGCCAGCAGTGACGAAACAACGAACACCGGGGAGCTGTTTTTT
15	.	TRBV5-1	.	TRBJ2-3	CASSWDWLVTDTQYF	TGCGCCAGCAGCTGGGACTGGCTGGTCACAGATACGCAGTATTTT
12	.	TRBV7-9	TRBD1	TRBJ2-7	CSSSLDRGEQYF	TGTTCCAGCAGCCTCGACAGGGGCGAGCAGTACTTC
14	.	TRBV28	TRBD2	TRBJ2-1	CASSTGTSGKVRFF	TGTGCCAGCAGTACCGGGACTAGCGGGAAAGTTAGGTTCTTC
15	.	TRBV27	.	TRBJ1-5	CASSLFGSSNQPQHF	TGTGCCAGCAGTTTATTTGGCAGTAGCAATCAGCCCCAGCATTTT
14	.	TRBV6-5	TRBD2	TRBJ2-5	CASSYTSGSLEQYF	TGTGCCAGCAGTTACACTAGCGGGAGTTTAGAGCAGTACTTC
16	.	TRBV19	TRBD2	TRBJ2-3	CASSPGLAGGLDTQYF	TGTGCCAGTAGTCCGGGACTAGCGGGAGGGCTAGATACGCAGTATTTT
17	.	TRBV15	.	TRBJ1-1	CATSRGGGGSLNTEAFF	TGTGCCACCAGCAGAGGGGGTGGGGGCAGCCTGAACACTGAAGCTTTCTTT
15	few	TRBV6-5	TRBD1	TRBJ2-7	CASSGSGTGGDEQYF	TGTGCCAGCAGCGGGTCCGGGACAGGGGGAGACGAGCAGTACTTC